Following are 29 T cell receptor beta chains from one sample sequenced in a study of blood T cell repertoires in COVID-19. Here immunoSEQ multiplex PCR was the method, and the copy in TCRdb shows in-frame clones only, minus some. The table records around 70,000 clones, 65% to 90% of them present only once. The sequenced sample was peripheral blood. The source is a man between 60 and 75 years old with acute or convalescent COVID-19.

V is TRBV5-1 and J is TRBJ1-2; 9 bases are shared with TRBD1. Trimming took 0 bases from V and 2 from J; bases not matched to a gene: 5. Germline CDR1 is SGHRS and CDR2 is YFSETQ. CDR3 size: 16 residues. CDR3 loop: CASSLAPTGGNYGYTF. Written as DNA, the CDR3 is TGCGCCAGCAGCTTGGCCCCGACAGGGGGAAACTATGGCTACACCTTC.

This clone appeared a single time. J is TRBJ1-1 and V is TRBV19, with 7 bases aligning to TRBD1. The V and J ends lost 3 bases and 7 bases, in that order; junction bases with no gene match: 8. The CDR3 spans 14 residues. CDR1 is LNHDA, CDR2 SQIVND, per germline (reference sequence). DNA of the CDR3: TGTGCCAGTAGTATCTCCAGGGGGGCAAGTGAAGCTTTCTTT. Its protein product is CASSISRGASEAFF.

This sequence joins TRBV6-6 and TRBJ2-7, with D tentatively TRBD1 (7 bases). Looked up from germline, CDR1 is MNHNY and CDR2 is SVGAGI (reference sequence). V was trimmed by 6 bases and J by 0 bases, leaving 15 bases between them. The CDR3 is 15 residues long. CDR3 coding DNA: TGTGCCAGCAGCGACGGGGGACAGAGCTCCTACGAGCAGTACTTC. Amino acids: CASSDGGQSSYEQYF.

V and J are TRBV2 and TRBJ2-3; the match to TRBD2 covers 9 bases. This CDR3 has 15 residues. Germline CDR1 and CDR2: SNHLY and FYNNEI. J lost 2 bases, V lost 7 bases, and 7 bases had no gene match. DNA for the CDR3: TGTGCCAGCAAGGTTAGCGGGGGATACACAGATACGCAGTATTTT. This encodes CASKVSGGYTDTQYF. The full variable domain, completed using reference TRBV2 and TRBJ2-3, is EPEVTQTPSHQVTQMGQEVILRCVPISNHLYFYWYRQILGQKVEFLVSFYNNEISEKSEIFDDQFSVERPDGSNFTLKIRSTKLEDSAMYFCASKVSGGYTDTQYFGPGTRLTVL.

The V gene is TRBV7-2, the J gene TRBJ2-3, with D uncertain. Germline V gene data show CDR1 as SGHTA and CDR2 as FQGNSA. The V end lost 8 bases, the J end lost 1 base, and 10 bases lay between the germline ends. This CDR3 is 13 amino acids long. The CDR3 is CASGHQGTDTQYF. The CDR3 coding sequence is TGTGCCAGCGGCCACCAGGGCACAGATACGCAGTATTTT.

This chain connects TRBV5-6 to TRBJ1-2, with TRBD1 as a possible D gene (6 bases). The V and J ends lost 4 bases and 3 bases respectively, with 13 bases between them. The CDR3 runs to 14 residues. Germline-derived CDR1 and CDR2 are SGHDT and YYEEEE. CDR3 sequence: CASSRTGTHYGYTF. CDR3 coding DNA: TGTGCCAGCAGCCGGACCGGGACACACTATGGCTACACCTTC.

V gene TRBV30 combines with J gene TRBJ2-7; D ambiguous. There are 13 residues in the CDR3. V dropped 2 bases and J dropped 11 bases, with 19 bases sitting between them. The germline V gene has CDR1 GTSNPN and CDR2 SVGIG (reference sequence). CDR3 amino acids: CAWSSNVLRVEYF. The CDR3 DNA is TGTGCCTGGAGTAGTAATGTACTACGAGTGGAGTACTTC.

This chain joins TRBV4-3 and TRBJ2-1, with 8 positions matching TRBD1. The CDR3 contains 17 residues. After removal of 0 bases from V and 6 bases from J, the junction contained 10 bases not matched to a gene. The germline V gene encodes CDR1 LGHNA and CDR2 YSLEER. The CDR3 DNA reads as TGCGCCAGCAGCCAAGACAGGGGGCACTCCGAAGCCAATGAGCAGTTCTTC. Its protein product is CASSQDRGHSEANEQFF.

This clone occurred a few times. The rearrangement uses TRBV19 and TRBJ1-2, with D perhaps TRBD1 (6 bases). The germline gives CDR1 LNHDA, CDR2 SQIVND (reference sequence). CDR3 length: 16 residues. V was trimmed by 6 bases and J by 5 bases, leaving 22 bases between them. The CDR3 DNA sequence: TGTGCCAGTAGAAAACCGGGACACATCAAGGGGTATGGCTACACCTTC. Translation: CASRKPGHIKGYGYTF. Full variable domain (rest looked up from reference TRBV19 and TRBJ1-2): DGGITQSPKYLFRKEGQNVTLSCEQNLNHDAMYWYRQDPGQGLRLIYYSQIVNDFQKGDIAEGYSVSREKKESFPLTVTSAQKNPTAFYLCASRKPGHIKGYGYTFGSGTRLTVV.

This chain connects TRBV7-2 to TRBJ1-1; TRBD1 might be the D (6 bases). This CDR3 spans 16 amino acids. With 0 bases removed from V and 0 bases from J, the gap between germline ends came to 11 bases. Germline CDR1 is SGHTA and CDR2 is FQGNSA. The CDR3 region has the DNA TGTGCCAGCAGCTTAGCGCTGGGGGCTATGAACACTGAAGCTTTCTTT. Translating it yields CASSLALGAMNTEAFF.

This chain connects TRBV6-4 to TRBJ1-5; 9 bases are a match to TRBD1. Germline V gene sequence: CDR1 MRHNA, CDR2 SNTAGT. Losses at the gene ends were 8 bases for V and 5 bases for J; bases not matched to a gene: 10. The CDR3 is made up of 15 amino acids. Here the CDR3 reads CASSNRGRGDQPQHF. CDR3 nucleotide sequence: TGTGCCAGCTCCAACAGGGGGCGCGGGGATCAGCCCCAGCATTTT.

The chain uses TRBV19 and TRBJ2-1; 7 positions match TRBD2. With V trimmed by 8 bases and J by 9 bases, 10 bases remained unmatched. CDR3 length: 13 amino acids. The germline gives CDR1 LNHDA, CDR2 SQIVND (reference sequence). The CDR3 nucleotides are TGTGCCAGTTCCTCCCGACTAGCCGGTGAGCAGTTCTTC. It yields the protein CASSSRLAGEQFF.

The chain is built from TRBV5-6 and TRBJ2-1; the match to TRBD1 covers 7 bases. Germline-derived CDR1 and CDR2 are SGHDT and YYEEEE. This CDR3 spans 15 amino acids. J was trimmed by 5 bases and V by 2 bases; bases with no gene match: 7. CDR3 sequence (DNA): TGTGCCAGCAGCTTCGGGACAGCTAGTCACAATGAGCAGTTCTTC. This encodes CASSFGTASHNEQFF.

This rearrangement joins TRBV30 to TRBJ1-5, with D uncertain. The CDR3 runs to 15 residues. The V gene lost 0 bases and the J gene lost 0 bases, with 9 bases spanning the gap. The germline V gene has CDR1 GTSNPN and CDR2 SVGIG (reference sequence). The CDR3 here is CAWSVDTNSNQPQHF. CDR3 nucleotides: TGTGCCTGGAGTGTAGACACAAATAGCAATCAGCCCCAGCATTTT.

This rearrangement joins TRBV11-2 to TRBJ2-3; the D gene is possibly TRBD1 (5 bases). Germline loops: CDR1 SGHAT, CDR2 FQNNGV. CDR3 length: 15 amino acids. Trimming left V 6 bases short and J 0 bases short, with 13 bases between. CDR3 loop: CASRLQGSSTDTQYF. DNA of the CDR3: TGTGCCAGCAGGCTGCAGGGCTCTAGCACAGATACGCAGTATTTT.

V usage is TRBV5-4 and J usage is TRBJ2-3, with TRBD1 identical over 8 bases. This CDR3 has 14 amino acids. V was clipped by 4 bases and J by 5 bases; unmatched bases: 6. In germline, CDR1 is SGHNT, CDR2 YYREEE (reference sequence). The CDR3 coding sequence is TGTGCCAGCAGCCTCCAGGGGGCTGGAGATACGCAGTATTTT. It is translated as CASSLQGAGDTQYF. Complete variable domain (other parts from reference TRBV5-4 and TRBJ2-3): ETGVTQSPTHLIKTRGQQVTLRCSSQSGHNTVSWYQQALGQGPQFIFQYYREEENGRGNFPPRFSGLQFPNYSSELNVNALELDDSALYLCASSLQGAGDTQYFGPGTRLTVL.

CDR3 loop: CASSLVQGSGYTF. DNA of the CDR3: TGTGCCAGCAGCTTAGTTCAGGGTTCTGGCTACACCTTC. This chain uses TRBV11-2 with TRBJ1-2; tentatively, D is TRBD1 (5 bases). From germline, CDR1 is SGHAT and CDR2 FQNNGV. The V gene lost 1 base and the J gene lost 7 bases, with 10 bases spanning the gap. The CDR3 contains 13 residues. Using reference TRBV11-2 and TRBJ1-2 for the parts outside the CDR3, the full variable domain is EAGVAQSPRYKIIEKRQSVAFWCNPISGHATLYWYQQILGQGPKLLIQFQNNGVVDDSQLPKDRFSAERLKGVDSTLKIQPAKLEDSAVYLCASSLVQGSGYTFGSGTRLTVV.

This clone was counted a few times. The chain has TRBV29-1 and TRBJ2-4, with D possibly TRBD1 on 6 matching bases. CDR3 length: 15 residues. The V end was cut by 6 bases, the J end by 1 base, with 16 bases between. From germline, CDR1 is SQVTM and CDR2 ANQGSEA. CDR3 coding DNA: TGCAGCGTCGCTCTCCAAAGGGGGGCCAAAAACATTCAGTACTTC. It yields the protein CSVALQRGAKNIQYF.

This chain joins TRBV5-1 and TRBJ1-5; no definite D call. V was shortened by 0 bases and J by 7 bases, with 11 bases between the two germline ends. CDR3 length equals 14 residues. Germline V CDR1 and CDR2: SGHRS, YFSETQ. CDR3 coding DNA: TGCGCCAGCAGCTTGGGCAGGCCAGACCAGCCCCAGCATTTT. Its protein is CASSLGRPDQPQHF.

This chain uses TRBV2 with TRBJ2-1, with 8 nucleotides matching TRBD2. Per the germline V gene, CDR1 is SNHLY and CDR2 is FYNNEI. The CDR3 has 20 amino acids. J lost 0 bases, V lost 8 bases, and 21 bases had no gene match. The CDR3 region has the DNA TGTGCCAGCGAGCGGGGTCGCGGGGGGCTTCTAATCAGCTCCTACAATGAGCAGTTCTTC. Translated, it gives CASERGRGGLLISSYNEQFF.

The chain's CDR3 is CASSLGLAGTLYTGELFF. Here the CDR3 DNA reads TGTGCCAGCAGCTTAGGGCTAGCGGGGACCCTTTACACCGGGGAGCTGTTTTTT. The chain has TRBV11-3 and TRBJ2-2; 9 bases map to TRBD2. Trimming took 1 base from V and 3 from J; bases not matched to a gene: 9. This CDR3 is built from 18 residues. Germline CDR1 reads SGHNT; CDR2 reads YENEEA.

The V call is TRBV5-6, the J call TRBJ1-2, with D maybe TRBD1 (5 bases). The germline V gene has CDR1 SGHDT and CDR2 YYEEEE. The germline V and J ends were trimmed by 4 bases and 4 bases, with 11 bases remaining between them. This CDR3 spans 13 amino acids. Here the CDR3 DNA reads TGTGCCAGCAGCCGCGGCAGGGCCTATGGCTACACCTTC. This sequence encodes CASSRGRAYGYTF.

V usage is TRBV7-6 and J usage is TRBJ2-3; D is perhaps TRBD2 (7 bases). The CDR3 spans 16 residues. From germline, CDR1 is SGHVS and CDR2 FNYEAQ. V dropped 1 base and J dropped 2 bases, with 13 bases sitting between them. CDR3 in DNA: TGTGCCAGCAGCTTAGGGGCGGGGGCCCACACAGATACGCAGTATTTT. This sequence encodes CASSLGAGAHTDTQYF.

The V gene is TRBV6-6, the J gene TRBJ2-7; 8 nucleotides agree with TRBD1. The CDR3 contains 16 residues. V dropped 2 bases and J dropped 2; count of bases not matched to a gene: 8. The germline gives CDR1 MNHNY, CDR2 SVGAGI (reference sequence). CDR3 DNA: TGTGCCAGCAGTTACAGGACAGGGTCCCTACCCTACGAGCAGTACGTC. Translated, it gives CASSYRTGSLPYEQYV.

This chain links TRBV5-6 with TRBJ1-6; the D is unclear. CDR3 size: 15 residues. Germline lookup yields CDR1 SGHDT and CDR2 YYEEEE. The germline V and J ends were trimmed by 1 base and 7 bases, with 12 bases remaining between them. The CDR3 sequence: CASSLIGTGNSPLHF. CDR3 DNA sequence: TGTGCCAGCAGCTTGATAGGAACGGGGAATTCACCCCTCCACTTT.

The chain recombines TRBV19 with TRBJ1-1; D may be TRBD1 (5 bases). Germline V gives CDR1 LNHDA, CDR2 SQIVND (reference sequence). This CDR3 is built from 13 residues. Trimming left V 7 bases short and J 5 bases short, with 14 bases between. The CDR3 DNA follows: TGTGCCAGTAAGGAACAGGTGGGGACTGAAGCTTTCTTT. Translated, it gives CASKEQVGTEAFF. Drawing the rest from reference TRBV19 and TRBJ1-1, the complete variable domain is DGGITQSPKYLFRKEGQNVTLSCEQNLNHDAMYWYRQDPGQGLRLIYYSQIVNDFQKGDIAEGYSVSREKKESFPLTVTSAQKNPTAFYLCASKEQVGTEAFFGQGTRLTVV.

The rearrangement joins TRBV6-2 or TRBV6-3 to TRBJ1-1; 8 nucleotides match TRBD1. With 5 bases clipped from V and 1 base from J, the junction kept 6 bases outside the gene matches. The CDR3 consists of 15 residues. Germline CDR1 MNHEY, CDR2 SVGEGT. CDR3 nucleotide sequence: TGTGCCAGCAGTAACCCCAGGGGGCGGAACACTGAAGCTTTCTTT. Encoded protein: CASSNPRGRNTEAFF.

CDR3 sequence reads: CASSSKAPRAYNEQFF. The CDR3 DNA is TGTGCCAGCAGTTCGAAAGCGCCGAGGGCCTACAATGAGCAGTTCTTC. The chain carries TRBV6-6 and TRBJ2-1; TRBD2 might be the D (5 bases). Trimming cost V 4 bases and J 2 bases, with 15 bases left between them. The CDR3 loop spans 16 amino acids. Germline CDR1 and CDR2: MNHNY and SVGAGI (reference sequence).

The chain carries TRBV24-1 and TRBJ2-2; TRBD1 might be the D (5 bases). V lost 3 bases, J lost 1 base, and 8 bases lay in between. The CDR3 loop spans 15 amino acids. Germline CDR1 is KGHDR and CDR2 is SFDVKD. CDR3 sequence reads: CATSDLQENTGELFF. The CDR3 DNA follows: TGTGCCACCAGTGATCTACAGGAGAACACCGGGGAGCTGTTTTTT.